This T cell receptor (beta chain) was sequenced during a study of cytomegalovirus exposure and HLA in healthy donors. Germline loops: CDR1 SNHLY, CDR2 FYNNEI. The CDR3 runs 14 residues. The V and J ends lost 1 base and 9 bases respectively, with 15 bases between them. Study-level results: Later analysis found that TCR beta chains associated with HLA were more clonally expanded than other, equally common chains. Common viral pathogens seemed to be connected with several of the most significant clusters, according to a later analysis.

Primers included in the PCR were 60 Vbeta and 13 Jbeta primers. The repertoire was sequenced with immunoSEQ multiplex PCR; TCRdb's copy has only in-frame clones and lacks some. The data hold 200,000 or so clones, with more than 75% observed a single time. With respect to this clone: Its antigen is unidentified.

Sequenced: PBMCs. V usage is TRBV2 and J usage is TRBJ2-5, with D unresolved. The receptor was isolated from a woman aged 40 to 55 in good health and CMV-seronegative. CDR3 region: CASSEVSSDDAQYF. The DNA for the CDR3 is TGTGCCAGCAGTGAAGTCAGCAGCGACGATGCCCAGTACTTC. Variable domain in full (rest from reference TRBV2 and TRBJ2-5): EPEVTQTPSHQVTQMGQEVILRCVPISNHLYFYWYRQILGQKVEFLVSFYNNEISEKSEIFDDQFSVERPDGSNFTLKIRSTKLEDSAMYFCASSEVSSDDAQYFGPGTRLLVL.